This note documents a single TCR beta chain sequence. The protocol was immunoSEQ multiplex PCR, while the TCRdb copy is restricted to in-frame clones and leaves out a portion. Of about 50,000 clones listed, about 90% are singletons. This entry belongs to a study of T cell changes during pregnancy in multiple sclerosis. V trimming: 4 bases; J trimming: 6 bases; junction bases outside the gene matches: 10. The V gene's germline CDR1 is LGHNA and CDR2 YNFKEQ. The CDR3 has 16 residues. The clonotype was recovered from a female donor with multiple sclerosis, enrolled in a pregnancy study. The material was CD4+ T cells from peripheral blood mononuclear cells, obtained after pregnancy. The J gene is TRBJ2-3, the V gene TRBV4-2; 10 bases agree with TRBD2. CDR3 loop: CASSLQRAGGRDTQYF. CDR3 bases: TGTGCCAGCAGCCTACAGAGAGCGGGAGGGCGGGATACGCAGTATTTT.